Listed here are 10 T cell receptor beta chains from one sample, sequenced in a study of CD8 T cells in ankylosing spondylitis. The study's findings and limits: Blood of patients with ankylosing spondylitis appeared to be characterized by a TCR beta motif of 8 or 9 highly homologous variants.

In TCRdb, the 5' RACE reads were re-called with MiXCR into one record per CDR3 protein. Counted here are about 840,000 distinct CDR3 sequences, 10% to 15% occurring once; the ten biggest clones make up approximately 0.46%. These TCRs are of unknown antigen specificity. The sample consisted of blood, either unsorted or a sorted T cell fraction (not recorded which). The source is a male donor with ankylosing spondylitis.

The CDR3 nucleotides are TGTGCCAGCAGCGTAGCAGGAAACACACAAGATACGCAGTATTTT. Translated, it gives CASSVAGNTQDTQYF. The J gene is TRBJ2-3, the V gene TRBV9; D is unresolved. This CDR3 contains 15 residues. Germline V CDR1 and CDR2: SGDLS, YYNGEE. V lost 0 bases, J lost 5 bases, and 13 bases lay in between.

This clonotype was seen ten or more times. The chain's CDR3 is CSVSGLAAYEQYF. The CDR3 coding sequence is TGCAGCGTTTCGGGACTAGCGGCCTACGAGCAGTACTTC. The rearrangement links TRBV29-1 to TRBJ2-7; TRBD2 aligns across 11 bases. There are 13 residues in the CDR3. CDR1 and CDR2 (germline): SQVTM, ANQGSEA. The V and J ends lost 5 bases and 2 bases, in that order; junction bases with no gene match: 2.

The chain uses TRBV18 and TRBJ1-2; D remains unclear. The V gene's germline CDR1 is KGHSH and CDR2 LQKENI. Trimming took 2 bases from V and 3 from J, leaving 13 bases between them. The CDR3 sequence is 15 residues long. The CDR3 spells CASSPASRADYGYTF. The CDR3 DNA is TGTGCCAGCTCACCAGCTTCAAGGGCGGACTATGGCTACACCTTC. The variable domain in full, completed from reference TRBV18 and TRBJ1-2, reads NAGVMQNPRHLVRRRGQEARLRCSPMKGHSHVYWYRQLPEEGLKFMVYLQKENIIDESGMPKERFSAEFPKEGPSILRIQQVVRGDSAAYFCASSPASRADYGYTFGSGTRLTVV.

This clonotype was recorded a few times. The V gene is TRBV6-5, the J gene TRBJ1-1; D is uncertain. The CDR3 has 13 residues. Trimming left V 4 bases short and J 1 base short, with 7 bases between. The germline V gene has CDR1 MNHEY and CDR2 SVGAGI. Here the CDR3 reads CASSSFSNTEAFF. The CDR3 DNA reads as TGTGCCAGCAGTTCTTTTTCGAACACTGAAGCTTTCTTT.

CDR3 residues: CASSKDTDTQYF. The CDR3 coding sequence is TGTGCCAGCAGCAAAGACACAGATACGCAGTATTTT. The rearrangement joins TRBV21-1 to TRBJ2-3. TRBV21-1 is assigned pseudogene status. This CDR3 comprises 12 residues.

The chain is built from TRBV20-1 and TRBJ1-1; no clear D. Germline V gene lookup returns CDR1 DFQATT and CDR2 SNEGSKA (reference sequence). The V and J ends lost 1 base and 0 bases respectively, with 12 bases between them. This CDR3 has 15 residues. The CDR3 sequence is CSARANPTLNTEAFF. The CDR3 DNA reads TGCAGTGCTAGAGCTAATCCGACATTGAACACTGAAGCTTTCTTT.

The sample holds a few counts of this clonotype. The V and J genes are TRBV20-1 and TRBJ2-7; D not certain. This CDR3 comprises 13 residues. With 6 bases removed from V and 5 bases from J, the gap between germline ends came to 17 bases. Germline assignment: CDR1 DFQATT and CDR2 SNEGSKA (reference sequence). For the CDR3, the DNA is TGCAGTGCCCCTGTGGGGTTTCTCGACGAGCAGTACTTC. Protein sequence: CSAPVGFLDEQYF.

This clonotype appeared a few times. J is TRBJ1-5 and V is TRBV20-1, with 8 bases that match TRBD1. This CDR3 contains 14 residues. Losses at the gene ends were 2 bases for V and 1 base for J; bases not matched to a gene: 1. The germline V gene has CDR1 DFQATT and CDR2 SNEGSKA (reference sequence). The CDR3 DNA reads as TGCAGTGCTAGAAGGACAGGGAGCAATCAGCCCCAGCATTTT. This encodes CSARRTGSNQPQHF.

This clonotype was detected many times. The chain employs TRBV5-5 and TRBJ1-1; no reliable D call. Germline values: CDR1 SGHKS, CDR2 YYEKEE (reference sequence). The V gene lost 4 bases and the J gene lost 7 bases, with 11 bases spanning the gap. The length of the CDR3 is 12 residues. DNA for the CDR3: TGTGCCAGCAGCACGAACGCGATTGAAGCTTTCTTT. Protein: CASSTNAIEAFF. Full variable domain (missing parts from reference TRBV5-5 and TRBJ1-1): DAGVTQSPTHLIKTRGQQVTLRCSPISGHKSVSWYQQVLGQGPQFIFQYYEKEERGRGNFPDRFSARQFPNYSSELNVNALLLGDSALYLCASSTNAIEAFFGQGTRLTVV.

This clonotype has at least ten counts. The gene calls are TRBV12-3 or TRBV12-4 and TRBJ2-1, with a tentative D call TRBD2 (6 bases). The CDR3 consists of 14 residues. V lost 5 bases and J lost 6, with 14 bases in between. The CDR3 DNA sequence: TGTGCCAGCAGTCGGCGGGGCCCGGGCAATGAGCAGTTCTTC. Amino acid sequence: CASSRRGPGNEQFF.